These 23 T cell receptor beta chains came from one sample sequenced in a study of blood T cell repertoires in COVID-19. Sequencing was performed with immunoSEQ multiplex PCR; in TCRdb, only in-frame clones are kept and a portion is missing. Among around 110,000 clones listed, 82% were seen once. Sequences were obtained from peripheral blood. These receptors all stem from a woman aged 70-85 years with acute or convalescent COVID-19.

The chain couples TRBV24-1 to TRBJ1-1; TRBD1 is a possible D gene (6 bases). V shed 4 bases and J shed 4 bases, with 12 bases lying between them. This CDR3 contains 14 residues. Germline CDR1 KGHDR, CDR2 SFDVKD. The CDR3 reads CATSDTGTRTEAFF. The CDR3, as DNA: TGTGCCACCAGTGACACCGGGACACGCACTGAAGCTTTCTTT.

This rearrangement joins TRBV7-9 to TRBJ1-1; D gene ambiguous. The CDR3 is 13 residues long. The V gene's germline CDR1 is SEHNR and CDR2 FQNEAQ (reference sequence). V was trimmed by 8 bases and J by 1 base, leaving 11 bases between them. The CDR3 region is CASGEEANTEAFF. The CDR3 DNA sequence: TGTGCCAGCGGTGAGGAAGCGAACACTGAAGCTTTCTTT.

This clone was counted between two and nine times. This chain links TRBV7-2 with TRBJ1-6; D uncertain. CDR3 length: 14 residues. V lost 1 base and J 10 bases, leaving 11 bases between the germline ends. The germline V gene has CDR1 SGHTA and CDR2 FQGNSA. The CDR3 loop reads CASSLERVGSPLHF. DNA of the CDR3: TGTGCCAGCAGCTTAGAGAGGGTTGGCTCACCCCTCCACTTT.

This clone was found once. This rearrangement joins TRBV6-5 to TRBJ2-1; D is uncertain. V lost 0 bases, J lost 9 bases, and 6 bases lay in between. The CDR3 is 12 residues long. Germline-derived CDR1 and CDR2 are MNHEY and SVGAGI. CDR3 in amino acids: CASSYSMREQFF. CDR3 coding DNA: TGTGCCAGCAGTTACTCGATGCGTGAGCAGTTCTTC.

The rearrangement links TRBV4-3 to TRBJ1-2; D is uncertain. This CDR3 region has 14 residues. Trimming stripped 0 bases from V and 8 bases from J, with 13 bases between. Germline V gene sequence: CDR1 LGHNA, CDR2 YSLEER. This CDR3 reads CASSQDTGLGGYTF. The DNA for the CDR3 is TGCGCCAGCAGCCAAGACACCGGGTTAGGCGGCTACACCTTC.

Here the CDR3 DNA reads TGTGCCAGTAGTATTACCGGGACAGGGGGCCTTAACTATGGCTACACCTTC. It specifies CASSITGTGGLNYGYTF. J is TRBJ1-2 and V is TRBV19; TRBD1 matches at 12 bases. The CDR3 totals 17 residues. Unmatched junction bases numbered 6, after V lost 3 bases and J lost 1 base. Germline V CDR1 and CDR2: LNHDA, SQIVND (reference sequence). The full variable domain, its missing parts supplied by reference TRBV19 and TRBJ1-2, is DGGITQSPKYLFRKEGQNVTLSCEQNLNHDAMYWYRQDPGQGLRLIYYSQIVNDFQKGDIAEGYSVSREKKESFPLTVTSAQKNPTAFYLCASSITGTGGLNYGYTFGSGTRLTVV.

The gene calls are TRBV4-1 and TRBJ2-5, with TRBD1 matching 7 bases. This CDR3 comprises 15 residues. CDR1 is MGHRA and CDR2 is YSYEKL in the germline V gene. Losses at the gene ends were 1 base for V and 4 bases for J; bases not matched to a gene: 6. CDR3 protein: CASSQGPGQRETQYF. The CDR3 nucleotides are TGCGCCAGCAGCCAAGGTCCGGGACAGCGAGAGACCCAGTACTTC.

The chain combines TRBV11-1 with TRBJ2-2; D unresolved. Germline V gives CDR1 SGHAT, CDR2 FQDESV (reference sequence). The CDR3 has 13 amino acids. V was shortened by 6 bases and J by 4 bases, with 9 bases between the two germline ends. The CDR3 region is CASSTVSTGELFF. CDR3 coding DNA: TGTGCCAGCAGTACAGTTTCCACCGGGGAGCTGTTTTTT.

The chain links TRBV19 to TRBJ2-5, with D maybe TRBD2 (6 bases). Looked up from germline, CDR1 is LNHDA and CDR2 is SQIVND (reference sequence). The CDR3 has 15 amino acids. Trimming removed 3 bases at V and 5 bases at J, with 16 bases between. For the CDR3, the DNA is TGTGCCAGTAGTATGGGACCCGGGGGATCGGAGACCCAGTACTTC. It encodes CASSMGPGGSETQYF.

The genes are TRBV3-1 (or the pseudogene TRBV3-2) and TRBJ2-1, with TRBD2 identical over 9 bases. Per germline, CDR1 LGHDT and CDR2 YNNKEL (reference sequence). CDR3 length: 15 amino acids. V shed 2 bases and J 5 bases; nucleotides not matched to a gene: 4. The CDR3 reads CASSQMAGGNNEQFF. CDR3 sequence (DNA): TGTGCCAGCAGCCAAATGGCGGGGGGGAACAATGAGCAGTTCTTC.

The rearrangement links TRBV3-1 (or the pseudogene TRBV3-2) to TRBJ1-6; 9 positions agree with TRBD1. The V gene's germline CDR1 is LGHDT and CDR2 YNNKEL (reference sequence). The length of the CDR3 is 15 residues. Germline trimming cut 4 bases from V and 8 bases from J; bases unmatched to any gene: 6. CDR3 in amino acids: CASSRGQGGDSPLHF. The CDR3, as DNA: TGTGCCAGCAGCCGGGGACAGGGAGGTGATTCACCCCTCCACTTT.

The chain joins TRBV11-3 to TRBJ2-5; D is uncertain. The CDR3 consists of 11 residues. Germline V lookup: CDR1 SGHNT, CDR2 YENEEA. Trimming removed 4 bases at V and 3 bases at J, with 3 bases between. The CDR3 here is CASSSEETQYF. In DNA form, the CDR3 reads TGTGCCAGCAGCTCGGAAGAGACCCAGTACTTC.

CDR3 DNA: TGTGCCAGCAGCTTAGACGGGGGTGCAAGCACAGATACGCAGTATTTT. Amino acids: CASSLDGGASTDTQYF. V and J are TRBV7-9 and TRBJ2-3, with D perhaps matching TRBD2 (6 bases). Germline V CDR1 and CDR2: SEHNR, FQNEAQ (reference sequence). The CDR3 covers 16 residues. Trimming left V 1 base short and J 0 bases short, with 11 bases between.

In its sample, this clone was seen once. The chain employs TRBV7-6 and TRBJ1-1; D call uncertain. Trimming stripped 6 bases from V and 4 bases from J, with 15 bases between. Germline V gives CDR1 SGHVS, CDR2 FNYEAQ. The CDR3 totals 14 residues. The CDR3 sequence is CASSPTLPGTEAFF. CDR3 nucleotides: TGTGCCAGCAGTCCCACCCTACCGGGCACTGAAGCTTTCTTT.

Remarks on this clone: Within the sample, other DNA sequences also encode this same CDR3. The rearrangement uses TRBV5-1 and TRBJ2-5; TRBD2 aligns across 12 bases. J was trimmed by 5 bases and V by 5 bases; bases with no gene match: 1. Per the germline V gene, CDR1 is SGHRS and CDR2 is YFSETQ. The CDR3 sequence is 13 residues long. CDR3: CASRGLAGETQYF. The CDR3 coding sequence is TGCGCCAGCAGGGGACTAGCGGGCGAGACCCAGTACTTC.

The chain carries TRBV3-1 (or the pseudogene TRBV3-2) and TRBJ2-7, with D tentatively TRBD1 (6 bases). The length of the CDR3 is 12 residues. Germline CDR1 LGHDT, CDR2 YNNKEL (reference sequence). V lost 4 bases and J lost 4, with 8 bases in between. Here the CDR3 reads CASSPQGYEQYF. Written as DNA, the CDR3 is TGTGCCAGCAGCCCACAGGGTTACGAGCAGTACTTC.

The chain joins TRBV4-3 to TRBJ2-5; 8 nucleotides agree with TRBD2. V lost 0 bases to trimming and J lost 2 bases; unmatched junction nucleotides: 5. The CDR3 totals 16 residues. CDR1 LGHNA and CDR2 YSLEER come from the germline V gene. CDR3 in DNA: TGCGCCAGCAGCCAAGACCTGCGGGGGGTTCAAGAGACCCAGTACTTC. Its translation is CASSQDLRGVQETQYF.

In nucleotides, the CDR3 is TGTGCCAGTTACTTAATTGAAGCTTTCTTT. Its protein product is CASYLIEAFF. This rearrangement joins TRBV2 to TRBJ1-1; no clear D gene. This CDR3 region has 10 residues. The germline gives CDR1 SNHLY, CDR2 FYNNEI. Trimming left V 9 bases short and J 7 bases short, with 9 bases between.

The V call is TRBV11-2, the J call TRBJ2-2; perhaps TRBD2 as D (6 bases). The length of the CDR3 is 15 residues. CDR1 and CDR2 from the germline V gene are SGHAT and FQNNGV. V was pared by 1 base and J by 1 base, with 7 bases between. This chain's CDR3 is CASSLAGVNTGELFF. DNA for the CDR3: TGTGCCAGCAGCTTAGCGGGGGTGAACACCGGGGAGCTGTTTTTT. The full variable domain, completed using reference TRBV11-2 and TRBJ2-2, is EAGVAQSPRYKIIEKRQSVAFWCNPISGHATLYWYQQILGQGPKLLIQFQNNGVVDDSQLPKDRFSAERLKGVDSTLKIQPAKLEDSAVYLCASSLAGVNTGELFFGEGSRLTVL.

The chain has TRBV6-2 or TRBV6-3 and TRBJ1-1; D is unclear. V was clipped by 6 bases and J by 1 base, with 12 bases between them. The CDR3 is 14 residues long. Germline CDR1 MNHEY, CDR2 SVGEGT. CDR3 DNA: TGTGCCAGCAGCACACCCACACGGAACACTGAAGCTTTCTTT. Translating it yields CASSTPTRNTEAFF.

V is TRBV7-8 and J is TRBJ1-2; 9 bases align to TRBD1. Germline loops: CDR1 SGHVS, CDR2 FQNEAQ. This CDR3 spans 13 amino acids. The V segment lost 3 bases and the J segment 6 bases; nucleotides outside the gene matches: 2. Here the CDR3 reads CASSFGQGHGYTF. DNA for the CDR3: TGTGCCAGCAGCTTTGGACAGGGGCATGGCTACACCTTC.

This clone was counted only a few times. The same CDR3 arises from other DNA sequences in this sample as well. The rearrangement joins TRBV7-8 to TRBJ1-6, with D tentatively TRBD1 (5 bases). This CDR3 comprises 15 residues. Trimming shortened V by 0 bases and J by 7 bases, and 10 bases separated the two germline ends. Germline V gene lookup returns CDR1 SGHVS and CDR2 FQNEAQ. The CDR3 DNA is TGTGCCAGCAGCTTAGCGGGGCAGGGAAATTCACCCCTCCACTTT. Translation: CASSLAGQGNSPLHF.

The genes are TRBV6-5 and TRBJ1-1; 10 bases line up with TRBD1. The CDR3 length is 14 residues. The J segment lost 2 bases and the V segment lost 6 bases, leaving 3 bases of the junction unmatched. Germline CDR1 is MNHEY and CDR2 is SVGAGI. CDR3 DNA sequence: TGTGCCAGCAGCGAGACAGGGGGCAACACTGAAGCTTTCTTT. Protein product: CASSETGGNTEAFF.